The clone carrying this TCR beta chain was observed at least ten times. TCRdb analysed the 5' RACE reads with MiXCR anew, one entry per CDR3 protein. The sample lists 700,000 or so distinct CDR3 sequences, 21% seen once, with roughly 4% in the top ten. This sample was included in a study of identical twins. The sample was also linked to a second study, of T cells expressing NK-cell markers. That paper notes: Seven donors tested HCMV-seropositive and one tested seronegative among the eight sequenced. Among CD8+ T cells from about six donors, dominant NKG2C+ clonotypes accounted for about 1.0-7.0%. No clear determination of HCMV specificity was made for expanded NKG2C+ T cell clones.

The sequencing sample was made of PBMCs. The sequence was collected from a woman younger than 30 in good health.

The CDR3 DNA is TGCAGCGTCGACGGGCTATATGGCTACACCTTC. The encoded protein is CSVDGLYGYTF. The V and J genes are TRBV29-1 and TRBJ1-2; D unresolved. This CDR3 contains 11 residues. V was trimmed by 6 bases and J by 5 bases, leaving 10 bases between them. CDR1 SQVTM and CDR2 ANQGSEA come from the germline V gene. The full variable domain, in which reference TRBV29-1 and TRBJ1-2 provide the parts outside the CDR3, is SAVISQKPSRDICQRGTSLTIQCQVDSQVTMMFWYRQQPGQSLTLIATANQGSEATYESGFVIDKFPISRPNLTFSTLTVSNMSPEDSSIYLCSVDGLYGYTFGSGTRLTVV.